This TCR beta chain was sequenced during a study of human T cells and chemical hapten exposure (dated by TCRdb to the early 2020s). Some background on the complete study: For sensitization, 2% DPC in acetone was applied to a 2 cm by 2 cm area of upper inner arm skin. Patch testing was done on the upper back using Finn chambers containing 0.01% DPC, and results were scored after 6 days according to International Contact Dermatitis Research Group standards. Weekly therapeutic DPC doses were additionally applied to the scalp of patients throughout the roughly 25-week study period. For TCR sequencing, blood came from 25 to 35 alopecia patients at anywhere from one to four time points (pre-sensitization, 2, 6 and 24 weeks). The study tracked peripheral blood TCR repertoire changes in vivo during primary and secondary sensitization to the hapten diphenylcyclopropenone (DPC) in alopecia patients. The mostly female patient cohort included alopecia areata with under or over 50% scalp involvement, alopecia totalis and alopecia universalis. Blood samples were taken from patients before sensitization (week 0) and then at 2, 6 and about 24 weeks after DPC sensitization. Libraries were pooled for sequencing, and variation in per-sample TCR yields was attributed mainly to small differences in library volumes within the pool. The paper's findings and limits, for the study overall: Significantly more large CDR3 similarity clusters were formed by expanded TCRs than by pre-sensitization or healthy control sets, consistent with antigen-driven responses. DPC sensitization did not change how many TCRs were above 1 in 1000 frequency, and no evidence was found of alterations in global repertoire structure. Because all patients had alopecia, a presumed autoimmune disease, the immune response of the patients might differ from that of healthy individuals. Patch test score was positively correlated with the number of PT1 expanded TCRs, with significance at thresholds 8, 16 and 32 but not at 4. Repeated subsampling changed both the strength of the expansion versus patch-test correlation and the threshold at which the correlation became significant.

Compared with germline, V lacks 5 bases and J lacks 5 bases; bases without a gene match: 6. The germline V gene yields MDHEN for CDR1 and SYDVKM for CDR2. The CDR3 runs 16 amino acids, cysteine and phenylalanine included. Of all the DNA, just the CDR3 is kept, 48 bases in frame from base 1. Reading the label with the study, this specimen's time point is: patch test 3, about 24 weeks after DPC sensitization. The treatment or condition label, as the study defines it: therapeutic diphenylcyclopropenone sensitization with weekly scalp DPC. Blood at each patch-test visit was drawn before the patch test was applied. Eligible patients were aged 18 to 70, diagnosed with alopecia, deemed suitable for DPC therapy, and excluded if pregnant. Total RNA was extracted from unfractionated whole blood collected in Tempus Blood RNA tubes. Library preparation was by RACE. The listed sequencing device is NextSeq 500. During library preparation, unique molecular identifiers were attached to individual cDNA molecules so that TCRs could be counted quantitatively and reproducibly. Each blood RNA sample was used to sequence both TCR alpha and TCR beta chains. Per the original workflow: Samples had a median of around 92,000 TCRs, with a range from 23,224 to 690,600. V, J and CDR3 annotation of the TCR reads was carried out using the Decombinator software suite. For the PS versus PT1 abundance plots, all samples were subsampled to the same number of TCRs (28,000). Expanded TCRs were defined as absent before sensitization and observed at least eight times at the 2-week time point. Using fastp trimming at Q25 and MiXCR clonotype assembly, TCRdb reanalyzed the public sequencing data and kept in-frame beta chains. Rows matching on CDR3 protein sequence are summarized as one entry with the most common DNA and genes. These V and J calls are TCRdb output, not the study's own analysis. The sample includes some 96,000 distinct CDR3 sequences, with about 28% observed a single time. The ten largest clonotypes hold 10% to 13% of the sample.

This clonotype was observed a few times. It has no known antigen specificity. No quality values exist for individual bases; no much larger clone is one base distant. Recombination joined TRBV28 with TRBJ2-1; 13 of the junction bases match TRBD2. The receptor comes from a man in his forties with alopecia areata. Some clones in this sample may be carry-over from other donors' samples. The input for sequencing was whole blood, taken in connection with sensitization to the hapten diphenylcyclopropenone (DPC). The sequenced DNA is TGTGCCAGCAGTCCCCGGACTAGCGGGAGACACAATGAGCAGTTCTTC. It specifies CASSPRTSGRHNEQFF.